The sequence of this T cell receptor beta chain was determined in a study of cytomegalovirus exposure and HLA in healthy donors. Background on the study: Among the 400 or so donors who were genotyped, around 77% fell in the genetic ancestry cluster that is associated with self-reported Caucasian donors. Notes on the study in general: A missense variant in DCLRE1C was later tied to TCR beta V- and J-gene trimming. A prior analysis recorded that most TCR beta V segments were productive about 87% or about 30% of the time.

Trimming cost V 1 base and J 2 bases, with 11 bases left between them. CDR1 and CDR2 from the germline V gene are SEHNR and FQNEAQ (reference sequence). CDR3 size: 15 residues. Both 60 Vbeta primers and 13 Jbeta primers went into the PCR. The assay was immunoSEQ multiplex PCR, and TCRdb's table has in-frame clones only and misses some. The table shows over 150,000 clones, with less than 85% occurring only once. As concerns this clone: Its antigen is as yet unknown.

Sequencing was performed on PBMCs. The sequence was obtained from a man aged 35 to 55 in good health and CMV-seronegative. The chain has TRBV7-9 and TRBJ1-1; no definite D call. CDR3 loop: CASSLENSINTEAFF. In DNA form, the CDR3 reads TGTGCCAGCAGCTTAGAGAACAGTATTAACACTGAAGCTTTCTTT.